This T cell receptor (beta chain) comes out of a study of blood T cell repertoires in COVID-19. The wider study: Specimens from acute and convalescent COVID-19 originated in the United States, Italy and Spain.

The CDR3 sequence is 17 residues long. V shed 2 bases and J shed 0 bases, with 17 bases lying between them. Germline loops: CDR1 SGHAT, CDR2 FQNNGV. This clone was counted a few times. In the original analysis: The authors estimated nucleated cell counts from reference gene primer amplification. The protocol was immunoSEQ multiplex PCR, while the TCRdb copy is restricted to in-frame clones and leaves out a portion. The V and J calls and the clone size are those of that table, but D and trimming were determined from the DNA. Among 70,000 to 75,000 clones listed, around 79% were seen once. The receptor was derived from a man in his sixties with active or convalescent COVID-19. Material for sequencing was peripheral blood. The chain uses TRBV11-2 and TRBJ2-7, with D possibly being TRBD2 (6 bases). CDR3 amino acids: CASSLQGRTKISYEQYF. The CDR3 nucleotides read TGTGCCAGCAGCTTACAAGGACGGACTAAAATCTCCTACGAGCAGTACTTC.